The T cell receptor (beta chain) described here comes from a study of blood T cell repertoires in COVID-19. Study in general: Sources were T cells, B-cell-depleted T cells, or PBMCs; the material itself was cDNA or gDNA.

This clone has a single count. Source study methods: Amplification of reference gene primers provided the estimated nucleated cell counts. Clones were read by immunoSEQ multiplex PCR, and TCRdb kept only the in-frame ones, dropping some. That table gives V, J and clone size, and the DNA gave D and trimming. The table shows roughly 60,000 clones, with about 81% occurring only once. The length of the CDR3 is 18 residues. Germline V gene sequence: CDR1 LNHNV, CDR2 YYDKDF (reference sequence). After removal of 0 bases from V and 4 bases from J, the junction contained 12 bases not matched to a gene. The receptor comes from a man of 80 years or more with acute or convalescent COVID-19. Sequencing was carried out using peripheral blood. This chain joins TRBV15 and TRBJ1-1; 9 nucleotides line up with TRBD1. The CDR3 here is CATSRDPTHRGRSTEAFF. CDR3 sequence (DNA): TGTGCCACCAGCAGAGATCCAACCCACAGGGGGCGAAGCACTGAAGCTTTCTTT.